A selection of T cell receptor beta chains follows, all from one sample in a study of cytotoxic CD8 clonotypes in ibrutinib-treated CLL. Assay: immunoSEQ multiplex PCR; the TCRdb copy retains only in-frame clones and omits some. The data contain 120,000 to 150,000 clones, approximately 90% of them singletons. The specimen comprised PBMCs, sampled after 12 months of ibrutinib treatment. The receptors stem from a human donor with chronic lymphocytic leukemia. CDR3s leave out the opening cysteine and the closing phenylalanine or tryptophan. Fields, in order: CDR3 protein, J gene, clone size, V gene. Not all rows give a size; the values are once, few, many and, for expanded clones, a class.

CDR3 protein: ASSLAGTDYGYT
J gene: TRBJ1-2
clone size: NA
V gene: TRBV5-6

CDR3 protein: ASRLVGSNQPQH
J gene: TRBJ1-5
clone size: NA
V gene: TRBV4-2

CDR3 protein: ASSPRPTDTQY
J gene: TRBJ2-3
clone size: once
V gene: TRBV18

CDR3 protein: ANTGPRNMYTIY
J gene: TRBJ1-3
clone size: once
V gene: TRBV14

CDR3 protein: ASSGRTGGNQPQH
J gene: TRBJ1-5
clone size: NA
V gene: TRBV2

CDR3 protein: ASTKGPGQGTGELF
J gene: TRBJ2-2
clone size: NA
V gene: TRBV5-1

CDR3 protein: ASRGGGNQPQH
J gene: TRBJ1-5
clone size: NA
V gene: TRBV28

CDR3 protein: ASSYISPGGGEKLF
J gene: TRBJ1-4
clone size: NA
V gene: TRBV6-5

CDR3 protein: ASSESRGYTEAF
J gene: TRBJ1-1
clone size: NA
V gene: TRBV2

CDR3 protein: ASSFSLTGATGELF
J gene: TRBJ2-2
clone size: NA
V gene: TRBV7-9

CDR3 protein: ASSLRGGRNEQF
J gene: TRBJ2-1
clone size: NA
V gene: TRBV7-2

CDR3 protein: ASISDRVLHGYT
J gene: TRBJ1-2
clone size: NA
V gene: TRBV28

CDR3 protein: ASRRTLNTEAF
J gene: TRBJ1-1
clone size: NA
V gene: TRBV28

CDR3 protein: SADGDLSGNTIY
J gene: TRBJ1-3
clone size: NA
V gene: TRBV29-1

CDR3 protein: ASSEGQNNEKLF
J gene: TRBJ1-4
clone size: NA
V gene: TRBV28

CDR3 protein: ASSYSIGINYGYT
J gene: TRBJ1-2
clone size: NA
V gene: TRBV6-5

CDR3 protein: ASSPGLRTDTQY
J gene: TRBJ2-3
clone size: NA
V gene: TRBV7-9

CDR3 protein: AISEGTGDYGYT
J gene: TRBJ1-2
clone size: NA
V gene: TRBV10-3

CDR3 protein: ASSYARTSPNEQF
J gene: TRBJ2-1
clone size: NA
V gene: TRBV6-5

CDR3 protein: ASSYSSNEQF
J gene: TRBJ2-1
clone size: once
V gene: TRBV6-5

CDR3 protein: ASSTGTGAGNTIY
J gene: TRBJ1-3
clone size: NA
V gene: TRBV19

CDR3 protein: ASSADRARGYT
J gene: TRBJ1-2
clone size: once
V gene: TRBV5-1

CDR3 protein: ASSLYGTSGAYEQY
J gene: TRBJ2-7
clone size: once
V gene: TRBV7-6

CDR3 protein: ASSSGDTDTQY
J gene: TRBJ2-3
clone size: NA
V gene: TRBV7-6

CDR3 protein: ASSPLRSQETQY
J gene: TRBJ2-5
clone size: NA
V gene: TRBV6-6

CDR3 protein: ASSLAQGVHEQF
J gene: TRBJ2-1
clone size: NA
V gene: TRBV5-1

CDR3 protein: ASTYSGGSGEETQY
J gene: TRBJ2-5
clone size: NA
V gene: TRBV28